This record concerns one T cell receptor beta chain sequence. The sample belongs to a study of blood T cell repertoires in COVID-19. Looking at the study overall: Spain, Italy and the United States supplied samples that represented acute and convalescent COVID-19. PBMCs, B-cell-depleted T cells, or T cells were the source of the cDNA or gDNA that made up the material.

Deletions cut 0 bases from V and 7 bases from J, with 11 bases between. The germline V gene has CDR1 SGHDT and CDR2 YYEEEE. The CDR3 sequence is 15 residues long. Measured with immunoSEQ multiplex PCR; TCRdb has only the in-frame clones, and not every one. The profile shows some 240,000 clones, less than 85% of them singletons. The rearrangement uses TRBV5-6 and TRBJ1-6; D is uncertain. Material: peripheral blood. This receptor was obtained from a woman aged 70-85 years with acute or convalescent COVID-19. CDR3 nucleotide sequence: TGTGCCAGCAGCTTGGGGACTTTACTCAATTCACCCCTCCACTTT. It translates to CASSLGTLLNSPLHF.